The rows below give T cell receptor beta chains drawn from one sample of a study of blood T cell repertoires in COVID-19. TCRdb's copy holds only in-frame clones and misses some; the assay was immunoSEQ multiplex PCR. The data hold tens of thousands of clones, with less than 95% observed a single time. Sequencing used peripheral blood. Every receptor here comes from a human donor with active COVID-19. The donor label of this sample is uncertain. Both conserved end residues are part of each CDR3. The D gene is left open where the match is weak. For some rows the clone size is stated as once, few or many, or as a class when expanded; others skip it.

clone_size	v_call	d_call	j_call	cdr3_aa	cdr3_nt
-	TRBV27	TRBD2	TRBJ2-2	CASSFTSGGAFGELFF	TGTGCCAGCAGTTTCACTAGCGGGGGGGCTTTCGGGGAGCTGTTTTTT
-	TRBV6-5	TRBD1	TRBJ2-7	CASSFLTGTGRDEQYF	TGTGCCAGCAGTTTCCTCACCGGGACAGGGAGGGACGAGCAGTACTTC
-	TRBV6-5	TRBD1	TRBJ2-1	CASSSPDRGGNEQFF	TGTGCCAGCAGTTCCCCGGACAGGGGCGGCAATGAGCAGTTCTTC
-	TRBV6-2/TRBV6-3	TRBD1	TRBJ1-2	CASSYSVDRGNGYTF	TGTGCCAGCAGTTACTCAGTGGACAGGGGTAATGGCTACACCTTC
-	TRBV4-1	TRBD2	TRBJ2-5	CASSQDGLAGVEETQYF	TGCGCCAGCAGCCAAGATGGCCTAGCGGGGGTAGAAGAGACCCAGTACTTC
-	TRBV5-4	TRBD2	TRBJ2-2	CASRTGTSEAGELFF	TGTGCCAGTAGAACCGGGACTAGCGAGGCCGGGGAGCTGTTTTTT
-	TRBV4-2	TRBD1	TRBJ2-7	CASSLTGTGTYEQYF	TGTGCCAGCAGCCTTACCGGGACAGGGACCTACGAGCAGTACTTC
-	TRBV11-1	TRBD1	TRBJ1-4	CASSSSLDRGDEKLFF	TGTGCCAGCAGCTCGTCCTTAGACAGGGGAGATGAAAAACTGTTTTTT
-	TRBV6-5	-	TRBJ2-2	CASSYSSTGELFF	TGTGCCAGCAGTTACTCCTCCACCGGGGAGCTGTTTTTT
-	TRBV19	-	TRBJ1-1	CASSIDPDRRNTEAFF	TGTGCCAGTAGTATCGACCCGGACAGAAGGAACACTGAAGCTTTCTTT
medium-sized	TRBV7-9	TRBD2	TRBJ2-7	CASSSLAGGPWYEQYF	TGTGCCAGCAGCTCCCTAGCGGGGGGGCCCTGGTACGAGCAGTACTTC
-	TRBV5-1	-	TRBJ2-7	CASSPTGVYEQYF	TGCGCCAGCAGCCCGACAGGAGTCTACGAGCAGTACTTC
-	TRBV5-5	TRBD1	TRBJ1-2	CASSLSWTGTKSYGYTF	TGTGCCAGCAGCTTGTCCTGGACAGGGACCAAAAGCTATGGCTACACCTTC
once	TRBV6-5	-	TRBJ2-2	CASSLNPQSWELFF	TGTGCCAGCAGTTTGAATCCCCAGTCCTGGGAGCTGTTTTTT
once	TRBV11-3	-	TRBJ2-1	CASSPPGQHNEQFF	TGTGCCAGCAGCCCACCGGGACAACACAATGAGCAGTTCTTC
-	TRBV27	TRBD1	TRBJ2-7	CASRLGQGSYEQYF	TGTGCCAGCAGACTCGGACAGGGCTCCTACGAGCAGTACTTC
-	TRBV7-2	-	TRBJ2-7	CASSLGGGLYEQYF	TGTGCCAGCAGCTTAGGCGGGGGCCTCTACGAGCAGTACTTC
-	TRBV10-1	-	TRBJ1-6	CASSEWVGSPLHF	TGCGCCAGCAGTGAGTGGGTGGGCTCACCCCTCCACTTT